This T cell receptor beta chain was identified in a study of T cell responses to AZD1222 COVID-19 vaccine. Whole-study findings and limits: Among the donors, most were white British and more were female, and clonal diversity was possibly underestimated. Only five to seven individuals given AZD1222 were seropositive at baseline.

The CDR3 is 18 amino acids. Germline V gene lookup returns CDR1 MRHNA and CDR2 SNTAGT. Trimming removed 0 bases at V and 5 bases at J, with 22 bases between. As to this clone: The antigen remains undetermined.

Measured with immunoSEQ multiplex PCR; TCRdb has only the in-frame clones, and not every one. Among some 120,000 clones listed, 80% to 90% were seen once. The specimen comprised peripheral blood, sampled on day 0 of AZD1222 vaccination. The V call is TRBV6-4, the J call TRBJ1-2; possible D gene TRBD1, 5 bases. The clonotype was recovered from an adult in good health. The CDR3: CASSDSFLADSDYYGYTF. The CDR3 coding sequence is TGTGCCAGCAGTGACTCGTTCCTAGCCGACAGTGACTATTATGGCTACACCTTC.